This paragraph covers one TCR beta chain sequence. This CDR3 spans 15 amino acids. CDR1 SGHNT and CDR2 YYREEE come from the germline V gene (reference sequence). With 3 bases removed from V and 5 bases from J, the gap between germline ends came to 15 bases. This sample is drawn from a study of cytomegalovirus exposure and HLA in healthy donors. Vbeta (60) and Jbeta (13) primers were used in the PCR. Repertoires were generated with immunoSEQ multiplex PCR, while TCRdb's copy carries only in-frame clones and drops some. The table has 150,000 to 200,000 clones, around 80% seen once. Sequencing used PBMCs. The rearrangement uses TRBV5-4 and TRBJ2-1; D possibly corresponds to TRBD1 (6 bases). The clonotype comes from a male donor in good health and CMV-seronegative. This CDR3 is CASSSRLRGDNEQFF. CDR3 bases: TGTGCCAGCAGCTCCCGACTCAGGGGAGACAATGAGCAGTTCTTC.